The clone carrying this T cell receptor (beta chain) was found many times. The antigen remains unidentified. The data derive from a study of T-cell memory formation after mild COVID-19. The study's findings and limits: Second-wave clones with a day 37 peak had unconfirmed SARS-CoV-2 specificity.

In TCRdb, the 5' RACE reads were re-called with MiXCR into one record per CDR3 protein. Counted here are about 40,000 distinct CDR3 sequences, more than 9.5% occurring once; the ten biggest clones make up 29%. Germline CDR1 reads MNHEY; CDR2 reads SVGEGT. Trimming removed 7 bases at V and 4 bases at J, with 8 bases between. This CDR3 has 13 residues. The J gene is TRBJ2-6, the V gene TRBV6-2 or TRBV6-3, with unresolved D. Source material: PBMCs or a T cell subset sorted from them (not recorded which). This clonotype was obtained from a man aged 18 to 30 who had mild COVID-19 (a few samples of this study predate the infection). Cell type and time point are not known. CDR3 DNA sequence: TGTGCCAGCACCGGAGCAGGGGCCAACGTCCTGACTTTC. This codes for CASTGAGANVLTF.